The text below deals with one T cell receptor (beta chain). The antigen it recognizes is unknown. There are no base qualities to consult, and no much larger clone falls within one base. These data originate in a study of T cells after somatic rescue of genetic block (dated by TCRdb to 2018 to 2021). Broadly, across the study: What the study looked at was long-term robustness, specifically in a T-cell system that came about through somatic rescue of a genetic block in T-cell development.

Receptor libraries were prepared by the immunoSEQ multiplex PCR assay. This is the immuneACCESS table as TCRdb keeps it, with only in-frame sequences that have V and J called. A part of the clones is gone; compared with another copy, unresolved V genes explain less than half, and the rest is unexplained. The sample profile shows about 67,000 clones; 90% to 95% of them were found once. Of the sample, approximately 3% falls within the top ten clones. Sequences MNHEY (CDR1) and SVGAGI (CDR2) are obtained from the germline V gene. Trimming leaves V shorter by 2 bases and J shorter by 8 bases, with the junction holding 6 bases beyond the gene matches. The CDR3 sequence holds 14 residues, the cysteine and phenylalanine included. CDR3 DNA only is kept here, 42 bases in frame from base 1.

The chain joins TRBV6-5 to TRBJ1-2; 9 of the junction bases match TRBD1. This TCR was sampled from a man aged 40-49 years. Specimen: peripheral blood mononuclear cells (PBMCs). In nucleotide form, the sequence is TGTGCCAGCAGTTACGCGGACAGGGGTAAAGGCTACACCTTC. The translation is CASSYADRGKGYTF.